This T cell receptor (beta chain) was identified in a study of T cell repertoires and HLA-DP antigens (dated 2018 in TCRdb). Regarding the research as a whole: The study used an in vitro model of CD4+ T cell alloreactivity against allogeneic HLA-DP presented by transduced HeLa cells. On average, about 220 ng of DNA went in for sorted CD137+CD4+ samples, versus about 1,200 ng for pre-culture CD4+ samples. Compared with self, one alloantigen differed at one amino acid in the peptide-binding groove and the other differed at ten, modelling structurally similar versus dissimilar alloantigens. The three donors, two male and one female, ranged from the 18-to-29 to the 60-to-69 age band.

The CDR3, cysteine through phenylalanine, is 12 amino acids long. The read is trimmed to its CDR3 DNA, 36 bases read in frame from base 1. The germline V gene gives CDR1 as MNHEY and CDR2 as SVGAGI. The V and J ends are trimmed by 4 bases and 0 bases, leaving 3 bases between them. The immunoSEQ multiplex PCR, with forward primers for 54 TRBV segments and reverse primers for 13 TRBJ segments, was used to amplify TCRB CDR3 regions. For pre-culture CD4+ samples, sequencing was done at deep resolution with a target of approximately 200,000 T cell genomes. Sequencing of the amplicons was done on an Illumina HiSeq System, giving 87 bp reads that spanned the CDR3. Regarding the original processing steps: Reads were corrected for PCR and sequencing errors, and CDR3 regions were defined by alignment to IMGT reference sequences. Synthetic template pools were used to estimate counts of templates and unique rearrangements. Clonality was computed as 1 minus Pielou's evenness. The Daley-Smith estimator was used to estimate richness. Repertoire overlap was measured with Morisita's index. Clones present in cultured samples but not detected in the pre-culture repertoire of the same donor were defined as low-abundance clones. Here the immuneACCESS table is served through TCRdb, limited to in-frame sequences with V and J called. Missing clones are a known gap in these copies; in checked studies unresolved V genes cover under half, and the rest lacks a known reason. V and J calls and clone size are given by that table; D and trimming were obtained from the DNA. Present in this sample are approximately 90,000 clones, around nine tenths of which were seen just once. 1.5% to 2% of the sample is in the top ten clones.

The investigation overall reported the following: The study was limited by having only a few donors, by relying on a non-physiological HeLa antigen-presenting system, and by using total CD4+ responder cells. Sorted CD137+ cells showed similar clonality against both alloantigens (around 0.38), much higher than the clonality of pre-culture samples (around 0.04). Separate analysis of naive and memory CD4+ repertoires was not performed. Average cumulative frequency of clones undetected before culture was roughly 36% against one allele and around 50% against the other.

Untouched CD4+ T cells were isolated from Ficoll-separated PBMC through negative selection with magnetic beads, and an average purity of around 98% was reached. Using magnetic beads, untouched CD4+ T cells were isolated from Ficoll-separated PBMC at roughly 98% purity, with only negligible CD8+ contamination. Peripheral blood mononuclear cells were supplied by the buffy coats of a few healthy blood donors, who served as the study donors. CMV seronegative status was shared by all three donors. The DNeasy Blood & Tissue Kit was used for extraction of genomic DNA. For each subject, genomic DNA from sorted CD137+CD4+ cells and from pre-culture CD4+ baseline samples underwent TCRB sequencing. Details on this clone: The antigen it binds to is not known. Per-nucleotide qualities are absent, and no much larger clonotype sits a single base away.

The sample consisted of CD4+ T cells from PBMCs. The rearrangement combines TRBV6-5 with TRBJ1-1; the D gene cannot be resolved reliably. The receptor was derived from a man over 45 in good health and CMV-seronegative. The DNA sequence is TGTGCCAGCAGTTCAGTGAACACTGAAGCTTTCTTT. It translates as CASSSVNTEAFF.